Below, 2 T cell receptor beta chains from the same sample are listed, as sequenced in a study of OX40 agonist ivuxolimab in advanced cancers. Sequencing used immunoSEQ multiplex PCR; TCRdb keeps in-frame clones, though not all of them. The repertoire holds about 31,000 clones, 90% to 95% seen once, with 26% in the top ten. The source material was CD4+ or CD8+ T cells sorted from blood, sampled in a trial of the OX40 agonist ivuxolimab. Source of these receptors: an adult with an advanced solid tumor such as melanoma, head and neck, liver or kidney cancer.

The rearrangement joins TRBV18 to TRBJ1-4, with D hard to call. The V and J ends lost 2 bases and 6 bases respectively, with 4 bases between them. This CDR3 is built from 12 residues. Germline loops: CDR1 KGHSH, CDR2 LQKENI. The CDR3 sequence: CASSPSHEKLFF. The CDR3 nucleotides are TGTGCCAGCTCACCAAGTCATGAAAAACTGTTTTTT. The whole variable domain, remainder taken from reference TRBV18 and TRBJ1-4, is NAGVMQNPRHLVRRRGQEARLRCSPMKGHSHVYWYRQLPEEGLKFMVYLQKENIIDESGMPKERFSAEFPKEGPSILRIQQVVRGDSAAYFCASSPSHEKLFFGSGTQLSVL.

This clone was observed a handful of times. One junction end does not reproduce the germline sequence, and a read error may be involved. V is TRBV14 and J is TRBJ1-1, with TRBD1 as a possible D gene (5 bases). The germline V gene encodes CDR1 SGHDN and CDR2 FVKESK. There are 15 residues in the CDR3. The CDR3 protein is CASSQVRGLKTEAFF. The CDR3 coding sequence is TGTGCCAGCAGCCAAGTTAGGGGCCTGAAAACTGAAGCTTTCTTT.